The clone carrying this TCR beta chain turned up a few times. The antigen remains unidentified. Researchers made TCR beta libraries by using iRepertoire HTBI primers and running Arm-PCR on CDR3 regions. TCRdb re-called the multiplex PCR reads through MiXCR, storing one row per CDR3 protein. The repertoire has roughly 400,000 distinct CDR3 sequences, about 21% of them found once; the top ten carry approximately 15%. There are 15 residues in the CDR3. From germline, CDR1 is KGHSH and CDR2 LQKENI. J gave up 5 bases and V 3 bases, and 7 bases lay outside the gene matches. This entry comes from a study of regulatory T cells in long-lasting Graves disease. About the research overall: Persistent Graves' disease denoted over 5 years of antithyroid drugs plus positive TSH receptor antibodies. General study findings and limits: Newly diagnosed Graves' patients exceeded persistent ones in TCR diversity.

Documented time point: persistent/refractory GD, antithyroid drugs over 5 years with positive TRAb. PBMC-derived RNA was used for the TCR library. Criteria from the American Thyroid Association guidelines were applied to diagnose Graves' disease. V and J are TRBV18 and TRBJ2-3, with 8 bases lining up with TRBD2. This TCR derives from a female donor with Graves disease. The starting material was peripheral blood mononuclear cells (PBMCs), obtained when the disease was refractory, from a patient treated with antithyroid drugs. CDR3: CASSPGLGGGDTQYF. DNA of the CDR3: TGTGCCAGCTCACCGGGACTAGGGGGTGGAGATACGCAGTATTTT.